A single sample is the source of the 4 T cell receptor beta chains below, sequenced in a study of high-grade serous ovarian cancer treatment subgroups. Tumor samples were taken before definitive surgery or chemotherapy. The protocol was immunoSEQ multiplex PCR, while the TCRdb copy is restricted to in-frame clones and leaves out a portion. Among 2,500 to 3,500 clones listed, roughly 60% were seen once. The sample comprised tumor tissue. All receptors derive from a human donor with high-grade serous ovarian cancer.

V is TRBV7-3 and J is TRBJ2-1, with D perhaps TRBD2 (6 bases). The germline gives CDR1 SGHTA, CDR2 FQGTGA. There are 14 residues in the CDR3. Trimming removed 2 bases from V and 2 bases from J, with 7 bases in between. The CDR3 sequence is CASSLAGTYNEQFF. CDR3 sequence (DNA): TGTGCCAGCAGCTTAGCGGGAACCTACAATGAGCAGTTCTTC. Full variable domain (rest looked up from reference TRBV7-3 and TRBJ2-1): GAGVSQTPSNKVTEKGKYVELRCDPISGHTALYWYRQSLGQGPEFLIYFQGTGAADDSGLPNDRFFAVRPEGSVSTLKIQRTERGDSAVYLCASSLAGTYNEQFFGPGTRLTVL.

The chain uses TRBV11-2 and TRBJ2-7; 7 nucleotides match TRBD1. Germline lookup yields CDR1 SGHAT and CDR2 FQNNGV. Trimming at V came to 4 bases and at J to 3 bases, leaving 6 bases not matched to a gene. This CDR3 region has 14 residues. The CDR3 DNA reads as TGTGCCAGCAGCTCCGGGGACAGATACTACGAGCAGTACTTC. Protein: CASSSGDRYYEQYF.

Relative to its sample, this clone is medium-sized. V and J are TRBV27 and TRBJ2-3; D uncertain. CDR1 is MNHEY and CDR2 is SMNVEV in the germline V gene (reference sequence). The germline V and J ends were trimmed by 0 bases and 3 bases, with 7 bases remaining between them. The CDR3 totals 14 residues. CDR3 nucleotides: TGTGCCAGCAGTTTATCCCCTTGGACAGATACGCAGTATTTT. Translating gives CASSLSPWTDTQYF.

This clone was detected only a few times. The rearrangement links TRBV6-1 to TRBJ1-1; D is ambiguous. CDR3 length equals 14 residues. Trimming removed 2 bases at V and 4 bases at J, with 11 bases between. Looked up from germline, CDR1 is MNHNS and CDR2 is SASEGT. In DNA, the CDR3 is TGTGCCAGCAGTGAATTAAGGGTTGGCACTGAAGCTTTCTTT. This encodes CASSELRVGTEAFF.